Shown below are 6 T cell receptor beta chains from a single sample sequenced in a study of chemoradiotherapy in HPV16-positive cancers. This table comes from immunoSEQ multiplex PCR, and its TCRdb copy is limited to in-frame clones, with some not included. This table has 2,000 to 3,000 clones, about 86% appearing once. This specimen consisted of tumor tissue, obtained from a patient who underwent chemoradiotherapy. These receptors all come from a human donor with HPV-associated anogenital cancer.

The V gene is TRBV4-1, the J gene TRBJ2-7; possibly TRBD2 for D (6 bases). The germline CDR1 and CDR2 sequences are MGHRA and YSYEKL. The V and J ends lost 0 bases and 2 bases respectively, with 11 bases between them. This CDR3 comprises 15 residues. The CDR3: CASSQDPTGAYEQYF. CDR3 DNA sequence: TGCGCCAGCAGCCAAGATCCTACGGGAGCCTACGAGCAGTACTTC.

The V call is TRBV5-1, the J call TRBJ2-1; the D gene is possibly TRBD2 (6 bases). The V end lost 2 bases, the J end lost 6 bases, and 12 bases lay between the germline ends. CDR1 and CDR2 (germline): SGHRS, YFSETQ. This CDR3 comprises 14 residues. The CDR3 sequence is CASSFPGDLNEQFF. In DNA form, the CDR3 reads TGCGCCAGCAGCTTTCCGGGAGATCTCAATGAGCAGTTCTTC.

This clone was detected a few times. The chain combines TRBV11-2 with TRBJ2-1, with a possible D match to TRBD2 (6 bases). The CDR3 totals 14 residues. Trimming left V 3 bases short and J 6 bases short, with 12 bases between. Germline V CDR1 and CDR2: SGHAT, FQNNGV. CDR3 DNA sequence: TGTGCCAGCAGCTTTAGGACTATCTTCAATGAGCAGTTCTTC. Amino acids: CASSFRTIFNEQFF.

J is TRBJ1-1 and V is TRBV2, with D maybe TRBD1 (5 bases). Germline values: CDR1 SNHLY, CDR2 FYNNEI. The V end lost 1 base, the J end lost 0 bases, and 9 bases lay between the germline ends. The CDR3 runs 15 residues. The CDR3 region is CASSEVMGVNTEAFF. The CDR3 DNA sequence: TGTGCCAGCAGTGAAGTTATGGGGGTGAACACTGAAGCTTTCTTT.

This clone was observed a few times. The chain has TRBV15 and TRBJ1-3, with unresolved D. This CDR3 region has 15 residues. V was clipped by 0 bases and J by 1 base, with 7 bases between them. From germline, CDR1 is LNHNV and CDR2 YYDKDF (reference sequence). The CDR3 sequence is CATSRDRGSGNTIYF. The CDR3 DNA sequence: TGTGCCACCAGCAGAGATCGAGGTTCTGGAAACACCATATATTTT.

This chain connects TRBV6-5 to TRBJ1-2; 8 nucleotides line up with TRBD1. Germline trimming cut 2 bases from V and 1 base from J; bases unmatched to any gene: 3. CDR1 is MNHEY and CDR2 is SVGAGI in the germline V gene. CDR3 size: 15 residues. The CDR3 protein is CASSYGDRSNYGYTF. CDR3 sequence (DNA): TGTGCCAGCAGTTACGGGGACAGGAGTAACTATGGCTACACCTTC.